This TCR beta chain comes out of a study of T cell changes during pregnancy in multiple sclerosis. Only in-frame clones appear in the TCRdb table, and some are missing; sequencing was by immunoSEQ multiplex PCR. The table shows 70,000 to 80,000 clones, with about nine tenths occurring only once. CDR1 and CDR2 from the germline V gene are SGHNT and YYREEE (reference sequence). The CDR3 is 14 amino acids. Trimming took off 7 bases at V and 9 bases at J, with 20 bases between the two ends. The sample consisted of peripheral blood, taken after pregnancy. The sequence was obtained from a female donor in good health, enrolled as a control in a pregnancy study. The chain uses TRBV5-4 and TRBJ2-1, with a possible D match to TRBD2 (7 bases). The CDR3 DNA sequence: TGTGCCAGCCTTCTACGGGGGGCGGGCGGTGAGCAGTTCTTC. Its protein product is CASLLRGAGGEQFF.